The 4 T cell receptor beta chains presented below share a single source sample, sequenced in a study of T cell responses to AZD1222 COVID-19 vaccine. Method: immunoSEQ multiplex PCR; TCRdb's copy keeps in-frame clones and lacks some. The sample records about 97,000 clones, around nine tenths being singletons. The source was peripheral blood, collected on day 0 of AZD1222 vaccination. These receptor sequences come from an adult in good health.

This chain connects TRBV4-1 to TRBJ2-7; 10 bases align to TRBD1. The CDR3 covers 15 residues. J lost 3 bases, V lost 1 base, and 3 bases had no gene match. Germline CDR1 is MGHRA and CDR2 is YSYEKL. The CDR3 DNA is TGCGCCAGCAGCCAAGGGGGACAGGGGAACTACGAGCAGTACTTC. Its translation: CASSQGGQGNYEQYF.

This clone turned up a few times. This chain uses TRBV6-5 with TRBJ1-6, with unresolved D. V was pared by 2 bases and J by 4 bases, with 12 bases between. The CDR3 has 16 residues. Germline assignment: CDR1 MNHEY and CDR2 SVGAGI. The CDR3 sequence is CASSYTRTAYNSPLHF. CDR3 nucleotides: TGTGCCAGCAGTTACACCCGGACGGCATATAATTCACCCCTCCACTTT.

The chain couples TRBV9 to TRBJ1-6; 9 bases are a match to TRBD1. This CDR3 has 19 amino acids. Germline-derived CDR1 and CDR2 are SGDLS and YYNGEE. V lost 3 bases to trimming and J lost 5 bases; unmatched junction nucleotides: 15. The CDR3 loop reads CASSAGTGIVGGDNSPLHF. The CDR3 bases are TGTGCCAGCAGCGCGGGGACAGGGATAGTTGGCGGCGATAATTCACCCCTCCACTTT.

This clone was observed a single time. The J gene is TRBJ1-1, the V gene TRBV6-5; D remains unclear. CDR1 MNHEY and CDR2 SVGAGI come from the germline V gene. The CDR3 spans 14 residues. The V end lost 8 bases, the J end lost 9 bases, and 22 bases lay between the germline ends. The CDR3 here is CASGSVGPQRKAFF. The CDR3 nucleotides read TGTGCCAGCGGTAGTGTAGGTCCCCAACGAAAAGCTTTCTTT.